This T cell receptor (beta chain) was retrieved from a study of T cell repertoires in cytomegalovirus infection. The V gene's germline CDR1 is SGHTA and CDR2 FQGNSA. V lost 2 bases, J lost 3 bases, and 11 bases lay in between. The CDR3 is 15 residues long. About this clonotype itself: Its antigen remains unknown.

TCRdb called the reads again in MiXCR, with one record for every CDR3 protein. The table has approximately 990,000 distinct CDR3 sequences, around a third seen once. Overall study results and limits: There were HLA-C-restricted CMV-specific TCR beta clonotypes dominating the ex vivo response.

The receptor was derived from a human donor in good health (CMV status not recorded). Some clones in this sample may be carry-over from other donors' samples. V gene TRBV7-2 combines with J gene TRBJ1-5, with D unresolved. The starting material was cultured CD8+ T cells from PBMCs, obtained from culture after CMV antigen stimulation. The CDR3 spells CASSLYRDINQPQHF. CDR3 in DNA: TGTGCCAGCAGCTTATATAGGGATATCAATCAGCCCCAGCATTTT. Complete variable domain (other parts from reference TRBV7-2 and TRBJ1-5): GAGVSQSPSNKVTEKGKDVELRCDPISGHTALYWYRQSLGQGLEFLIYFQGNSAPDKSGLPSDRFSAERTGGSVSTLTIQRTQQEDSAVYLCASSLYRDINQPQHFGDGTRLSIL.